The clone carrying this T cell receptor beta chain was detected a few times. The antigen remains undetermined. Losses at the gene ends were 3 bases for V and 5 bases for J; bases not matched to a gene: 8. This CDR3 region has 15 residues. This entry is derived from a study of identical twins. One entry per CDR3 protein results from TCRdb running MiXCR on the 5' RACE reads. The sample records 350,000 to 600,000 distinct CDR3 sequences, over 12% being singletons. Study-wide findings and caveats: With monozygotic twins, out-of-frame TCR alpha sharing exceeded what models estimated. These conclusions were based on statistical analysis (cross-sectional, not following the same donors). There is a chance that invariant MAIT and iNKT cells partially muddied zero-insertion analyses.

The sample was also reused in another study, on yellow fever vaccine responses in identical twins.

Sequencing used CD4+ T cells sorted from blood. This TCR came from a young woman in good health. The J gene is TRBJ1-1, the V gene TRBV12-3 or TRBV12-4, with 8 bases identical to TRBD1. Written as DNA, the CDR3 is TGTGCCAGCAGTTTGAGAGACAGGGGTGGAACTGAAGCTTTCTTT. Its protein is CASSLRDRGGTEAFF.